These 7 T cell receptor beta chains share one sample of origin, sequenced in a study of blood T cell repertoires in COVID-19. Profiled with immunoSEQ multiplex PCR; TCRdb holds only in-frame clones, not every one. The table shows roughly 230,000 clones, with nearly 90% occurring only once. Sequencing was done on a sample of peripheral blood. The source of these receptors is a woman aged 35 to 49 who had recovered from COVID-19.

The V and J genes are TRBV28 and TRBJ2-7; 11 bases are shared with TRBD1. The CDR3 has 16 residues. CDR1 MDHEN and CDR2 SYDVKM come from the germline V gene. V trimming: 6 bases; J trimming: 2 bases; junction bases outside the gene matches: 9. In DNA, the CDR3 is TGTGCCAGCAGGAGGACAGGGGGCGTTTCTGCCTACGAGCAGTACTTC. As protein: CASRRTGGVSAYEQYF.

The chain uses TRBV27 and TRBJ1-4, with a possible D match to TRBD1 (5 bases). V lost 5 bases and J 4 bases, leaving 11 bases between the germline ends. The CDR3 contains 14 residues. The germline gives CDR1 MNHEY, CDR2 SMNVEV (reference sequence). This CDR3 is CASSGDSYNEKLFF. The CDR3 coding sequence is TGTGCCAGCAGTGGAGACAGTTATAATGAAAAACTGTTTTTT.

This rearrangement joins TRBV2 to TRBJ1-2, with D possibly matching TRBD1 (6 bases). CDR3 length: 12 amino acids. V was cut by 7 bases and J by 4 bases, with 10 bases left in between. Germline-derived CDR1 and CDR2 are SNHLY and FYNNEI. Written as DNA, the CDR3 is TGTGCCAGCATGCGACAGGCCTATGGCTACACCTTC. The encoded protein is CASMRQAYGYTF.

Here the CDR3 reads CASSFTNPGTESYNEQFF. The CDR3, as DNA: TGTGCCAGCAGTTTCACCAATCCCGGGACAGAGTCCTACAATGAGCAGTTCTTC. The gene calls are TRBV28 and TRBJ2-1, with TRBD1 identical over 7 bases. The CDR3 contains 18 residues. From germline, CDR1 is MDHEN and CDR2 SYDVKM. V was clipped by 3 bases and J by 1 base; unmatched bases: 12.

The rearrangement links TRBV3-1 (or the pseudogene TRBV3-2) to TRBJ2-7, with TRBD1 identical over 11 bases. CDR1 and CDR2 from the germline V gene are LGHDT and YNNKEL (reference sequence). The junction had 7 bases not matched to a gene; V was cut back by 3 bases and J by 6 bases. This CDR3 has 15 residues. The CDR3 region is CASSQQAGTGGEQYF. CDR3 nucleotides: TGTGCCAGCAGCCAGCAGGCCGGGACAGGGGGCGAGCAGTACTTC.

V and J are TRBV5-4 and TRBJ1-2; the D is unclear. CDR3 length: 16 residues. Germline CDR1 SGHNT, CDR2 YYREEE (reference sequence). The CDR3 loop reads CADQMGREGQVDGYTF. CDR3 in DNA: TGTGCAGACCAAATGGGGAGGGAAGGGCAGGTGGATGGCTACACCTTC.

This chain links TRBV19 with TRBJ1-4; TRBD1 matches 8 bases. In germline, CDR1 is LNHDA, CDR2 SQIVND (reference sequence). The CDR3 consists of 16 residues. V trimming: 10 bases; J trimming: 0 bases; junction bases outside the gene matches: 10. The CDR3 nucleotides are TGTGCCACCCGGACAGGGAGTACCCCAACTAATGAAAAACTGTTTTTT. This codes for CATRTGSTPTNEKLFF.